Shown below are 13 T cell receptor beta chains from a single sample sequenced in a study of blood T cell repertoires in COVID-19. Measured with immunoSEQ multiplex PCR; TCRdb has only the in-frame clones, and not every one. This sample carries around 210,000 clones, approximately 85% of them seen once, and the ten largest clones take about 5.1%. Source material: peripheral blood. Receptor source: a man aged 45-65 years with COVID-19, enrolled during active disease.

V and J are TRBV28 and TRBJ1-5, with D perhaps TRBD1 (6 bases). With 7 bases removed from V and 7 bases from J, the gap between germline ends came to 11 bases. The germline V gene encodes CDR1 MDHEN and CDR2 SYDVKM. CDR3 length equals 12 residues. CDR3 bases: TGTGCCAGCACTGGGGGCGGCCAGCCCCAGCATTTT. Translating gives CASTGGGQPQHF.

The rearrangement links TRBV25-1 to TRBJ1-5; 7 bases map to TRBD1. The CDR3 spans 16 residues. Germline V lookup: CDR1 MGHDK, CDR2 SYGVNS. The V and J ends lost 0 bases and 4 bases, in that order; junction bases with no gene match: 6. The CDR3 DNA reads TGTGCCAGCAGTGAATATAGGACAGGCCAAAATCAGCCCCAGCATTTT. This codes for CASSEYRTGQNQPQHF.

The chain uses TRBV12-3 or TRBV12-4 and TRBJ1-3, with D maybe TRBD1 (6 bases). Between the trimmed V and J ends, which lost 5 bases and 4 bases, there was a span of 9 bases. CDR3 size: 13 residues. The CDR3 protein is CASSQGIGNTIYF. The CDR3 DNA reads TGTGCCAGCAGTCAGGGGATCGGAAACACCATATATTTT.

This rearrangement joins TRBV5-4 to TRBJ2-7; 8 bases are shared with TRBD2. CDR1 and CDR2 (germline): SGHNT, YYREEE (reference sequence). With V trimmed by 4 bases and J by 6 bases, 6 bases remained unmatched. This CDR3 spans 13 amino acids. The CDR3 protein is CASSTGLALEQYF. CDR3 coding DNA: TGTGCCAGCAGCACCGGACTAGCCCTCGAGCAGTACTTC.

The chain joins TRBV6-2 or TRBV6-3 to TRBJ1-2, with D unclear. CDR1 is MNHEY, CDR2 SVGEGT, per germline. The CDR3 is 15 amino acids. V lost 2 bases and J 6 bases, leaving 16 bases between the germline ends. The CDR3 reads CASSYATAGLNGYTF. The CDR3, as DNA: TGTGCCAGCAGTTACGCGACGGCGGGGTTGAATGGCTACACCTTC.

This chain uses TRBV19 with TRBJ2-2; D may be TRBD1 (5 bases). This CDR3 has 14 residues. Germline V lookup: CDR1 LNHDA, CDR2 SQIVND (reference sequence). Trimming shortened V by 4 bases and J by 7 bases, and 13 bases separated the two germline ends. The CDR3 DNA reads as TGTGCCAGTAGTAGAATAATAGGGGTCGGGGAGCTGTTTTTT. Translation: CASSRIIGVGELFF.

The chain couples TRBV19 to TRBJ2-6; D may be TRBD2 (6 bases). Between the trimmed V and J ends, which lost 1 base and 0 bases, there was a span of 10 bases. This CDR3 is 17 amino acids long. CDR1 is LNHDA, CDR2 SQIVND, per germline (reference sequence). This CDR3 reads CASSIGAGISGANVLTF. CDR3 DNA sequence: TGTGCCAGTAGTATAGGGGCGGGAATCTCTGGGGCCAACGTCCTGACTTTC.

V is TRBV28 and J is TRBJ2-1; TRBD2 aligns across 14 bases. Germline V CDR1 and CDR2: MDHEN, SYDVKM. The CDR3 has 15 amino acids. Trimming removed 5 bases from V and 8 bases from J; junction bases left unmatched: 5. CDR3 amino acids: CASSPGLAGGDEQFF. The CDR3 bases are TGTGCCAGCAGTCCCGGACTAGCGGGGGGTGATGAGCAGTTCTTC.

This rearrangement joins TRBV7-9 to TRBJ2-7, with a weak D call TRBD2 (5 bases). Germline V gene data show CDR1 as SEHNR and CDR2 as FQNEAQ (reference sequence). Trimming shortened V by 0 bases and J by 2 bases, and 8 bases separated the two germline ends. The CDR3 extends over 14 amino acids. CDR3 residues: CASSLAEGPYEQYF. CDR3 DNA sequence: TGTGCCAGCAGCTTAGCCGAGGGTCCCTACGAGCAGTACTTC.

V is TRBV2 and J is TRBJ2-7; D possibly corresponds to TRBD1 (6 bases). V lost 3 bases and J 3 bases, leaving 12 bases between the germline ends. Germline V gives CDR1 SNHLY, CDR2 FYNNEI. The CDR3 has 14 residues. The CDR3 sequence: CASSDTGLGYEQYF. In DNA, the CDR3 is TGTGCCAGCAGTGATACAGGGTTAGGCTACGAGCAGTACTTC.

V usage is TRBV29-1 and J usage is TRBJ1-2; perhaps TRBD1 as D (5 bases). V dropped 3 bases and J dropped 2 bases, with 7 bases sitting between them. The CDR3 consists of 12 residues. Germline CDR1 reads SQVTM; CDR2 reads ANQGSEA. CDR3 sequence: CSVEDTNYGYTF. CDR3 DNA sequence: TGCAGCGTTGAGGACACCAACTATGGCTACACCTTC. Supplemented by reference TRBV29-1 and TRBJ1-2, the full variable domain reads SAVISQKPSRDICQRGTSLTIQCQVDSQVTMMFWYRQQPGQSLTLIATANQGSEATYESGFVIDKFPISRPNLTFSTLTVSNMSPEDSSIYLCSVEDTNYGYTFGSGTRLTVV.

This clone was found once. The chain recombines TRBV5-4 with TRBJ2-2, with D possibly matching TRBD1 (5 bases). The V gene's germline CDR1 is SGHNT and CDR2 YYREEE (reference sequence). V gave up 4 bases and J gave up 3 bases, with 13 bases separating them. The CDR3 has 15 amino acids. This CDR3 is CASSPGQGHTGELFF. CDR3 coding DNA: TGTGCCAGCAGCCCCGGGCAGGGCCACACCGGGGAGCTGTTTTTT.

This clone was recorded once. A junction boundary mismatches the germline segment, possibly from a read error. The chain carries TRBV27 and TRBJ2-1; 10 bases match TRBD1. Germline V gene sequence: CDR1 MNHEY, CDR2 SMNVEV (reference sequence). This CDR3 is 15 amino acids long. The CDR3: CASIRGQGLYNEQFF. CDR3 DNA sequence: TGTGCCAGCATCCGGGGACAGGGGCTCTACAATGAACAGTTCTTC.